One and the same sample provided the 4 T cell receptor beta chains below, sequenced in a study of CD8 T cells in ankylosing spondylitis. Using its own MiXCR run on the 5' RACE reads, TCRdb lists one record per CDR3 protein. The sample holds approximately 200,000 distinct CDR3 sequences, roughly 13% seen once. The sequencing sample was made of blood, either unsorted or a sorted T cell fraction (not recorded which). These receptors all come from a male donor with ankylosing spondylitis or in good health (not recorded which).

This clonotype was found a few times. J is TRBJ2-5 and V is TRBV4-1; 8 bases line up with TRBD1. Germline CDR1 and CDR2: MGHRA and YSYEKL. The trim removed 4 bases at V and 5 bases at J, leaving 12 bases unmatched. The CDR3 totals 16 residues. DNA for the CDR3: TGCGCCAGCAGCCCCGCCCGGGGACAGGCTCAGGAGACCCAGTACTTC. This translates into CASSPARGQAQETQYF.

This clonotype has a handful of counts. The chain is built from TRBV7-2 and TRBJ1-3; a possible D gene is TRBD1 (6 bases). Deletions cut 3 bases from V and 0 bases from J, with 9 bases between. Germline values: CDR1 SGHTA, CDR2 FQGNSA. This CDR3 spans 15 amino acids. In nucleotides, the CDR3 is TGTGCCAGCAGCTTGGACAGATACTCTGGAAACACCATATATTTT. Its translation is CASSLDRYSGNTIYF.

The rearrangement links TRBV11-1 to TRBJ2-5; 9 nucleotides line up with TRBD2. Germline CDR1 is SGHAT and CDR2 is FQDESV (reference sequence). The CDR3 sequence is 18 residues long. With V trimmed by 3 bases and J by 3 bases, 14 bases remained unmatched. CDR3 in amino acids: CASSLGGLAPPLEETQYF. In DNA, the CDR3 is TGTGCCAGCAGCTTGGGGGGACTAGCCCCCCCTCTGGAAGAGACCCAGTACTTC. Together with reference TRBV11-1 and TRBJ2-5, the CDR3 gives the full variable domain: EAEVAQSPRYKITEKSQAVAFWCDPISGHATLYWYRQILGQGPELLVQFQDESVVDDSQLPKDRFSAERLKGVDSTLKIQPAELGDSAMYLCASSLGGLAPPLEETQYFGPGTRLLVL.

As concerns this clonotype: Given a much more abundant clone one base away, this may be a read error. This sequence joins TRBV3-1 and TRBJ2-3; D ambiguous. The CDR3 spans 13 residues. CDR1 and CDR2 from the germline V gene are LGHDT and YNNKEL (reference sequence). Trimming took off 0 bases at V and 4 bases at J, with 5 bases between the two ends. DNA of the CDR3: TGTGCCAGCAGCCAAGAACCCGCAGATACGCAGTATTTT. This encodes CASSQEPADTQYF.